This T cell receptor (beta chain) stems from a study of cytomegalovirus exposure and HLA in healthy donors. Findings of the study overall: It was 164 TCR beta chains that were listed as cytomegalovirus-associated.

Despite likely unrecorded immune exposures, the donors were nominally healthy at the time of sampling. J gave up 3 bases and V 8 bases, and 5 bases lay outside the gene matches. Looked up from germline, CDR1 is MRHNA and CDR2 is SNTAGT. The CDR3 covers 14 residues. For this clone: Its antigen is not known.

PCR involved 60 Vbeta and 13 Jbeta primers. Profiling relied on immunoSEQ multiplex PCR, and the TCRdb table lists in-frame clones only, not all of them. Its clone listing holds 150,000 to 200,000 clones. Sequenced sample: PBMCs. The TCR originated in a woman aged 18-29 years in good health and CMV-seropositive. The chain links TRBV6-4 to TRBJ2-3, with 10 nucleotides matching TRBD1. The CDR3 sequence is CASARDRGTDTQYF. As DNA, the CDR3 is TGTGCCAGCGCACGGGACAGGGGTACAGATACGCAGTATTTT.